The 10 T cell receptor beta chains below all came from one sample that was sequenced in a study of T cells after yellow fever vaccination. One entry per CDR3 protein, called by TCRdb with MiXCR from the 5' RACE reads. Of about 260,000 distinct CDR3 sequences in the sample, 10% to 15% are singletons; the top ten hold less than 0.55%. The sample was CD4+ T cells sorted from PBMCs, taken 45 days after the yellow fever booster vaccination. These TCRs come from a man aged 25-45 years who received the YFV17D yellow fever vaccine.

The chain links TRBV6-4 to TRBJ2-2, with D perhaps TRBD2 (5 bases). Trimming cost V 6 bases and J 0 bases, with 11 bases left between them. Germline lookup yields CDR1 MRHNA and CDR2 SNTAGT. This CDR3 has 15 amino acids. DNA for the CDR3: TGTGCCAGCAGCCAGGCGGGCTCGAACACCGGGGAGCTGTTTTTT. Protein product: CASSQAGSNTGELFF.

The chain recombines TRBV11-3 with TRBJ2-1; tentative D call: TRBD1 (6 bases). Germline values: CDR1 SGHNT, CDR2 YENEEA. The V end lost 5 bases, the J end lost 11 bases, and 13 bases lay between the germline ends. The CDR3 extends over 12 amino acids. CDR3 residues: CASSPPRGKQFF. The CDR3 DNA sequence: TGTGCCAGCAGCCCACCCAGGGGCAAGCAGTTCTTC.

The genes are TRBV29-1 and TRBJ2-1; 8 positions match TRBD2. The CDR3 runs to 12 residues. Germline V lookup: CDR1 SQVTM, CDR2 ANQGSEA. J lost 6 bases, V lost 5 bases, and 3 bases had no gene match. The CDR3 loop is CSVSLAGNEQFF. CDR3 in DNA: TGCAGCGTTTCCCTAGCGGGCAATGAGCAGTTCTTC.

This clonotype has a count of ten or more. The chain joins TRBV29-1 to TRBJ2-1; 9 bases fit TRBD2. The V gene's germline CDR1 is SQVTM and CDR2 ANQGSEA. The CDR3 totals 14 residues. J was trimmed by 4 bases and V by 6 bases; bases with no gene match: 7. The CDR3 bases are TGCAGCGTAGAATCTAGCGGGGCATACAATGAGCAGTTCTTC. This sequence encodes CSVESSGAYNEQFF.

This clonotype was observed at least ten times. The rearrangement joins TRBV28 to TRBJ2-1; perhaps TRBD1 as D (5 bases). The V and J ends lost 9 bases and 1 base respectively, with 13 bases between them. Germline CDR1 and CDR2: MDHEN and SYDVKM. This CDR3 comprises 14 residues. The CDR3 protein is CASIRQGSYNEQFF. Here the CDR3 DNA reads TGTGCCAGTATCCGGCAGGGTTCCTACAATGAGCAGTTCTTC.

The chain carries TRBV7-2 and TRBJ2-5; a weak D match, TRBD1 (5 bases). Trimming cost V 8 bases and J 1 base, with 14 bases left between them. The CDR3 is made up of 14 amino acids. Germline V CDR1 and CDR2: SGHTA, FQGNSA. CDR3 in DNA: TGTGCCAGCGGTCCTCGTGGGGCCCAAGAGACCCAGTACTTC. Residues: CASGPRGAQETQYF.

This clonotype came up many times. The V gene is TRBV20-1, the J gene TRBJ2-7; no definite D call. The V gene lost 3 bases and the J gene lost 0 bases, with 6 bases spanning the gap. The CDR3 is 12 residues long. The germline V gene encodes CDR1 DFQATT and CDR2 SNEGSKA (reference sequence). The CDR3 protein is CSASVSSYEQYF. CDR3 in DNA: TGCAGTGCTAGTGTGAGCTCCTACGAGCAGTACTTC.

This clonotype was detected many times. V and J are TRBV18 and TRBJ1-2; D possibly corresponds to TRBD1 (5 bases). V was pared by 2 bases and J by 8 bases, with 9 bases between. CDR3 size: 12 residues. Germline V gene data show CDR1 as KGHSH and CDR2 as LQKENI. The CDR3 region has the DNA TGTGCCAGCTCACCAAAAGGGGAAGGCTACACCTTC. Its translation: CASSPKGEGYTF.

This clonotype turned up a few times. The rearrangement uses TRBV20-1 and TRBJ2-7; 7 bases align to TRBD1. The CDR3 is made up of 12 amino acids. The V segment lost 5 bases and the J segment 3 bases; nucleotides outside the gene matches: 4. CDR1 is DFQATT, CDR2 SNEGSKA, per germline (reference sequence). In nucleotides, the CDR3 is TGCAGTGCTGGGACAGACGGCTACGAGCAGTACTTC. Translating gives CSAGTDGYEQYF.

In this sample, this clonotype turned up a few times. V usage is TRBV12-3 or TRBV12-4 and J usage is TRBJ2-5, with D maybe TRBD1 (5 bases). V dropped 7 bases and J dropped 5 bases, with 20 bases sitting between them. The CDR3 spans 15 residues. The CDR3 DNA follows: TGTGCCAGCAACCCAAGGGGCAGATCGACGGAGACCCAGTACTTC. Protein: CASNPRGRSTETQYF.